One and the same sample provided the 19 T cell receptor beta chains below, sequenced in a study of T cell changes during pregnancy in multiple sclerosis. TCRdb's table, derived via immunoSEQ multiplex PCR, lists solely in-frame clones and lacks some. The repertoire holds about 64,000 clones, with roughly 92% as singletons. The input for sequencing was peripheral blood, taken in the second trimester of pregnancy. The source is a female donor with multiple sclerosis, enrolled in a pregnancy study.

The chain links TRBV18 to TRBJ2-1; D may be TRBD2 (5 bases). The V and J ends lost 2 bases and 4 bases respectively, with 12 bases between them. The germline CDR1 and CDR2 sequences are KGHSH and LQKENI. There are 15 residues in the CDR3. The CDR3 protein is CASSPGLSQYNEQFF. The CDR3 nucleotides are TGTGCCAGCTCACCAGGACTTTCTCAATACAATGAGCAGTTCTTC.

The CDR3 DNA is TGCGCCAGCAGCTTGGAGGGGGCGGAGACCCAGTACTTC. It yields the protein CASSLEGAETQYF. V usage is TRBV5-1 and J usage is TRBJ2-5; 7 nucleotides match TRBD1. This CDR3 has 13 residues. Germline CDR1 is SGHRS and CDR2 is YFSETQ. Trimming at V came to 0 bases and at J to 5 bases, leaving 1 base not matched to a gene.

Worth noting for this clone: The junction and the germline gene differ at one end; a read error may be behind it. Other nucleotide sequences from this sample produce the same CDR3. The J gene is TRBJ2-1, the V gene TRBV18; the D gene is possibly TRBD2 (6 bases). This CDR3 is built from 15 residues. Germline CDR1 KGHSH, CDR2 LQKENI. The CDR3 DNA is TGTGCCAGCTCAGGAGTAGCGGCCGACTACAATGAACAGTTCTTC. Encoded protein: CASSGVAADYNEQFF.

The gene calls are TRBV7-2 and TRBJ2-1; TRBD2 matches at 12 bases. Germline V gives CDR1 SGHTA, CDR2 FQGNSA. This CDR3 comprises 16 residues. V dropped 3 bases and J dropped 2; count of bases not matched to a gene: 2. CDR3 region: CASSFTSGRTYNEQFF. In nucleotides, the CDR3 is TGTGCCAGCAGCTTTACTAGCGGGAGGACCTACAATGAGCAGTTCTTC.

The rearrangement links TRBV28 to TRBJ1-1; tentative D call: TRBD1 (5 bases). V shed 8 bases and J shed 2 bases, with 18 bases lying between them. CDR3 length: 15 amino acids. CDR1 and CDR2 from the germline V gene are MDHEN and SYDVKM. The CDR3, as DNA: TGTGCCAGCTTTCCTCACGGGGGAGGAAACACTGAAGCTTTCTTT. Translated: CASFPHGGGNTEAFF.

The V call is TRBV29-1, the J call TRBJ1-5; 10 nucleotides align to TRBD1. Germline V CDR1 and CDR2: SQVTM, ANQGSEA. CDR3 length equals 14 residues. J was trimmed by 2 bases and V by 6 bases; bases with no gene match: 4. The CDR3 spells CSVGQGTGNQPQHF. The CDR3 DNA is TGCAGCGTGGGACAGGGGACGGGCAATCAGCCCCAGCATTTT.

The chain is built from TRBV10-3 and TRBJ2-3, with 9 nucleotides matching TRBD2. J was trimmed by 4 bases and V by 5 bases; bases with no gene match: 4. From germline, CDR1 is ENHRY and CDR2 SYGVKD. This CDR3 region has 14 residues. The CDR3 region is CAISLAGVSDTQYF. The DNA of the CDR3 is TGTGCCATCAGTTTAGCGGGAGTATCAGATACGCAGTATTTT.

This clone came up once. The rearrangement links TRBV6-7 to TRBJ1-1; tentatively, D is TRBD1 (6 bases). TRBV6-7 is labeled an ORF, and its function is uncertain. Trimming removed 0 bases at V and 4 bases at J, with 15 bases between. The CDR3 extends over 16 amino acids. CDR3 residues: CASSYSLGAGPTEAFF. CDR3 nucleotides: TGTGCCAGCAGTTACTCGTTGGGGGCAGGGCCCACTGAAGCTTTCTTT.

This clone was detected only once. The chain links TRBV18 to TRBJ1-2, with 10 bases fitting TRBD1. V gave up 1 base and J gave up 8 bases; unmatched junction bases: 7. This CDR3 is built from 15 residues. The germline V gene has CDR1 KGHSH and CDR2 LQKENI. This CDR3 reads CASSPQGTGAIGYTF. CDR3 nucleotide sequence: TGTGCCAGCTCACCACAAGGGACAGGGGCAATCGGCTACACCTTC.

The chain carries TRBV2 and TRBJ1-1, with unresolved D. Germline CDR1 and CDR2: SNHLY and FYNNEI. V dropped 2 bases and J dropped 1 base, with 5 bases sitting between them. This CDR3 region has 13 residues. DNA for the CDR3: TGTGCCAGCAGTGAACAATGGAACACTGAAGCTTTCTTT. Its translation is CASSEQWNTEAFF.

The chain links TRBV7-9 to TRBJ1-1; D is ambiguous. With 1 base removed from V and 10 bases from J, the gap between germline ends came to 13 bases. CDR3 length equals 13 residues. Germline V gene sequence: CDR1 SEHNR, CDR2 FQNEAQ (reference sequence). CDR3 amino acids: CASSLGGAVLAFF. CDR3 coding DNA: TGTGCCAGCAGCTTAGGAGGTGCGGTTCTAGCTTTCTTT.

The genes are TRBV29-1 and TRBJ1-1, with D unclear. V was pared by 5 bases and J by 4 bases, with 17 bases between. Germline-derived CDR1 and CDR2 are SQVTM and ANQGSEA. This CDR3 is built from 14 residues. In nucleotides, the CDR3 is TGCAGCGTTCTGTTCCGGGATCATAGCACTGAAGCTTTCTTT. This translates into CSVLFRDHSTEAFF. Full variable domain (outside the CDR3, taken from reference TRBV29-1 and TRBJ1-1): SAVISQKPSRDICQRGTSLTIQCQVDSQVTMMFWYRQQPGQSLTLIATANQGSEATYESGFVIDKFPISRPNLTFSTLTVSNMSPEDSSIYLCSVLFRDHSTEAFFGQGTRLTVV.

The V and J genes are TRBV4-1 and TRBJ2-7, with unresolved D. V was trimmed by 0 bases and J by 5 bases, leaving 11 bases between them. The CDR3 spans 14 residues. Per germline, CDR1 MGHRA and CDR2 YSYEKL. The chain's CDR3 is CASSQDALADEQYF. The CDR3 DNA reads TGCGCCAGCAGCCAAGACGCCTTAGCCGACGAGCAGTACTTC.

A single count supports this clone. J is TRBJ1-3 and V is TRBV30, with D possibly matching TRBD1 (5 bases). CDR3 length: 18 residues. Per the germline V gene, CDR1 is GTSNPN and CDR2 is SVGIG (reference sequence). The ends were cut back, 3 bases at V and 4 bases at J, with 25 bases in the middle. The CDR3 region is CAWRPTGLSTGSGNTIYF. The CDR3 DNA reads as TGTGCCTGGAGGCCGACGGGACTCTCAACCGGCTCCGGAAACACCATATATTTT.

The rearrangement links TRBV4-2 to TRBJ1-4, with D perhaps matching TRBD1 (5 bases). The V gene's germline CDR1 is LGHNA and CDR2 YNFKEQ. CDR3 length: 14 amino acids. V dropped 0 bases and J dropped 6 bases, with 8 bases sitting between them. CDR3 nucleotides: TGTGCCAGCAGCCAAGACCAAGGGGATGAAAAACTGTTTTTT. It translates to CASSQDQGDEKLFF.

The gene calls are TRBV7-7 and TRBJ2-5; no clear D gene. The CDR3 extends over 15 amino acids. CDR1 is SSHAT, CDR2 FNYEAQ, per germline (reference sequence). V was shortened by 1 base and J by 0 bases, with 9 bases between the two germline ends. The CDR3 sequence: CASSLDPGHQETQYF. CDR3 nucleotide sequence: TGTGCCAGCAGCTTAGATCCTGGGCACCAAGAGACCCAGTACTTC.

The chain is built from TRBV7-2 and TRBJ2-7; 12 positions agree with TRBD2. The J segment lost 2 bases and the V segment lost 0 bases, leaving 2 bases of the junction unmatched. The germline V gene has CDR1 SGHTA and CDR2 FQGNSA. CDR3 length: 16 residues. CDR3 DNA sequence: TGTGCCAGCAGCTTAGCGGCTAGCGGGAGGGCCTACGAGCAGTACTTC. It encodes CASSLAASGRAYEQYF.

CDR3 loop: CASSHEGDGRQPQHF. The CDR3 DNA follows: TGTGCCAGCAGCCATGAGGGTGACGGCCGGCAGCCCCAGCATTTT. This rearrangement joins TRBV5-5 to TRBJ1-5, with D unresolved. The V and J ends lost 4 bases and 7 bases respectively, with 18 bases between them. CDR1 SGHKS and CDR2 YYEKEE come from the germline V gene (reference sequence). The CDR3 runs 15 residues.

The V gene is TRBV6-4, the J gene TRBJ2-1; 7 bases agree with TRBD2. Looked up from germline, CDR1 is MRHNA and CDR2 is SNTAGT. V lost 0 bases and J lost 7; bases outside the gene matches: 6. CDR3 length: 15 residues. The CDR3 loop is CASSDSAGEVNEQFF. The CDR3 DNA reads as TGTGCCAGCAGTGACTCTGCGGGAGAGGTTAATGAGCAGTTCTTC.